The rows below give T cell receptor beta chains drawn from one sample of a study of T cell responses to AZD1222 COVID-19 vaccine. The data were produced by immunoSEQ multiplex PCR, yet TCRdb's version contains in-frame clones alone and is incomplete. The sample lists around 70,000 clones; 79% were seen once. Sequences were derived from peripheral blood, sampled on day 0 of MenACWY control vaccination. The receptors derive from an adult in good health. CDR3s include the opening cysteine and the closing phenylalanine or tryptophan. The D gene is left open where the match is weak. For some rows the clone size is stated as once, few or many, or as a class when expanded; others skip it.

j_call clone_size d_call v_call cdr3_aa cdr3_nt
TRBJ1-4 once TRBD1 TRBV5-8 CASSLAWGQGREKLFF TGTGCCAGCAGCTTGGCCTGGGGACAGGGGAGGGAAAAACTGTTTTTT
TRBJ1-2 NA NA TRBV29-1 CSVLPFPTGSSGYTF TGCAGCGTCCTCCCCTTCCCGACAGGTTCGTCCGGCTACACCTTC
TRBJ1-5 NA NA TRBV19 CASSIGRNSNQPQHF TGTGCCAGTAGTATTGGACGGAATAGCAATCAGCCCCAGCATTTT
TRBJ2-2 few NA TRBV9 CASSVVASGSYTGELFF TGTGCCAGCAGCGTAGTTGCCAGCGGGTCATACACCGGGGAGCTGTTTTTT
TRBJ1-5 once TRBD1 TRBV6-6 CAGGQGNNQPQHF TGTGCCGGGGGACAGGGCAACAATCAGCCCCAGCATTTT
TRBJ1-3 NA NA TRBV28 CASGPQVSGNTIYF TGTGCCAGCGGCCCACAGGTTTCTGGAAACACCATATATTTT
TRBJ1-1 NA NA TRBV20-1 CSASSRTEAFF TGCAGTGCTAGTTCCAGAACTGAAGCTTTCTTT
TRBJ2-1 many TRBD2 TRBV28 CASSLLAGGREQFF TGTGCCAGCAGTTTACTAGCGGGGGGGCGGGAGCAGTTCTTC
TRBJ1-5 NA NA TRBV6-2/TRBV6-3 CASSYLGTSSNQPQHF TGTGCCAGCAGTTACTTGGGGACAAGTAGCAATCAGCCCCAGCATTTT
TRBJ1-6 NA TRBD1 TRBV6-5 CASLGQGAYNSPLHF TGTGCCAGCCTGGGACAGGGGGCCTATAATTCACCCCTCCACTTT
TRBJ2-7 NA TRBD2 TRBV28 CASSFFRGDEQYF TGTGCCAGCAGTTTTTTTCGGGGGGACGAGCAGTACTTC
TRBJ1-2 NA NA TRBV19 CASTPGGGALLRDGYTF TGTGCCAGTACCCCGGGCGGGGGCGCTCTTTTGCGGGATGGCTACACCTTC
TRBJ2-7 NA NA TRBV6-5 CATPRQGSYEQYF TGTGCCACCCCGAGGCAGGGATCCTACGAGCAGTACTTC
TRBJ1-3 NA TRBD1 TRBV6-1 CASREPGMTTGRSGNTIYF TGTGCCAGCAGGGAACCAGGAATGACGACAGGGCGGTCTGGAAACACCATATATTTT
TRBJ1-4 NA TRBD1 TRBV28 CASTFDREGREKLFF TGTGCCAGCACTTTCGACAGGGAGGGCAGGGAAAAACTGTTTTTT
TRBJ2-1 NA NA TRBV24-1 CATSGRPSYNEQFF TGTGCCACCAGTGGGCGACCCTCCTACAATGAGCAGTTCTTC
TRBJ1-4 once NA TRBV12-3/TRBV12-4 CASSSGANEKLFF TGTGCCAGCAGCTCCGGGGCTAATGAAAAACTGTTTTTT
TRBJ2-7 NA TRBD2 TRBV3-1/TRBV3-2 CASSQGKTWGLAGDEQYF TGTGCCAGCAGCCAAGGAAAGACTTGGGGACTAGCGGGAGACGAGCAGTACTTC
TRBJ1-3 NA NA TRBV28 CASSLGDSFSGNTIYF TGTGCCAGCAGTTTAGGAGACAGTTTCTCTGGAAACACCATATATTTT
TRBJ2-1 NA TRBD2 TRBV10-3 CAISEPRSGGQQFF TGTGCCATCAGTGAGCCGCGATCGGGGGGGCAGCAGTTCTTC
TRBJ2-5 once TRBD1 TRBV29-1 CSAKSGGAETQYF TGCAGCGCAAAATCAGGGGGCGCAGAGACCCAGTACTTC
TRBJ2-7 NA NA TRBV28 CASSSSVYEQYF TGTGCCAGCAGCTCTAGCGTGTACGAGCAGTACTTC